The next 32 T cell receptor beta chains were all read from a single sample in a study of T cell repertoires in cytomegalovirus infection. One entry per CDR3 protein results from TCRdb running MiXCR on the reads. The table includes roughly 280,000 distinct CDR3 sequences, roughly an eighth detected once. The sample taken for sequencing was PBMCs. The receptor source for this set is a human donor in good health (CMV status not recorded). Some clones in this sample may be carry-over from other donors' samples.

This clonotype occurred many times. The J gene is TRBJ1-2, the V gene TRBV7-2, with D unresolved. Germline CDR1 is SGHTA and CDR2 is FQGNSA. The V and J ends lost 5 bases and 6 bases respectively, with 13 bases between them. CDR3 length: 13 residues. CDR3 in DNA: TGTGCCAGCAGCCTAAACCCGGTCGATGGCTACACCTTC. Protein: CASSLNPVDGYTF.

In its sample, this clonotype was seen many times. V usage is TRBV4-3 and J usage is TRBJ2-1; D gene uncertain. This CDR3 is 13 amino acids long. V dropped 0 bases and J dropped 13 bases, with 13 bases sitting between them. The germline CDR1 and CDR2 sequences are LGHNA and YSLEER. The CDR3 DNA reads as TGCGCCAGCAGCCAAGAAAGCGTACATCCCCAGTTCTTC. This codes for CASSQESVHPQFF.

The chain links TRBV19 to TRBJ1-1; D perhaps matches TRBD1 (5 bases). V dropped 5 bases and J dropped 0 bases, with 13 bases sitting between them. CDR3 length: 15 amino acids. In germline, CDR1 is LNHDA, CDR2 SQIVND (reference sequence). This chain's CDR3 is CASSSSPRVNTEAFF. The CDR3 DNA follows: TGTGCCAGTAGTTCGAGTCCCAGGGTGAACACTGAAGCTTTCTTT.

At least ten counts were recorded for this clonotype. The CDR3 loop reads CASSLGQGPEAFF. In DNA form, the CDR3 reads TGTGCCAGCAGCCTTGGACAGGGCCCTGAAGCTTTCTTT. The V gene is TRBV5-4, the J gene TRBJ1-1; 8 bases are a match to TRBD1. Trimming at V came to 4 bases and at J to 6 bases, leaving 5 bases not matched to a gene. CDR3 length equals 13 residues. Germline lookup yields CDR1 SGHNT and CDR2 YYREEE (reference sequence).

The chain couples TRBV7-2 to TRBJ1-3; no definite D call. Germline CDR1 SGHTA, CDR2 FQGNSA. V lost 0 bases, J lost 3 bases, and 15 bases lay in between. The CDR3 consists of 17 residues. The CDR3 DNA is TGTGCCAGCAGCTTAGCCGGGGTATCAATAGTTGGAAACACCATATATTTT. Protein: CASSLAGVSIVGNTIYF. Filled out from reference TRBV7-2 and TRBJ1-3, the complete variable domain reads GAGVSQSPSNKVTEKGKDVELRCDPISGHTALYWYRQSLGQGLEFLIYFQGNSAPDKSGLPSDRFSAERTGGSVSTLTIQRTQQEDSAVYLCASSLAGVSIVGNTIYFGEGSWLTVV.

The chain combines TRBV6-2 or TRBV6-3 with TRBJ2-7; no definite D call. Trimming took off 5 bases at V and 3 bases at J, with 5 bases between the two ends. The CDR3 consists of 11 residues. Germline V gene lookup returns CDR1 MNHEY and CDR2 SVGEGT. CDR3 in DNA: TGTGCCAGCAGTAACAACTACGAGCAGTACTTC. Translation gives CASSNNYEQYF.

This clonotype was detected ten times or more. The chain joins TRBV7-2 to TRBJ1-2, with no clear D. V shed 2 bases and J shed 5 bases, with 12 bases lying between them. This CDR3 is built from 14 residues. Germline V lookup: CDR1 SGHTA, CDR2 FQGNSA. The CDR3 coding sequence is TGTGCCAGCAGCTTACTTATAGTCGATTATGGCTACACCTTC. This translates into CASSLLIVDYGYTF.

There are many counts of this clonotype. This chain connects TRBV10-1 to TRBJ1-1; D is possibly TRBD1 (6 bases). V gave up 6 bases and J gave up 5 bases, with 16 bases separating them. The CDR3 is 14 amino acids. The germline gives CDR1 WNHNN, CDR2 SYGVQD (reference sequence). For the CDR3, the DNA is TGCGCCAGCAGCGGGACACATAAAGGAACTGAAGCTTTCTTT. Its translation: CASSGTHKGTEAFF.

This clonotype appeared a few times. The chain's CDR3 is CASSVSGNEYF. The DNA for the CDR3 is TGTGCCAGCAGTGTCAGCGGGAATGAGTACTTC. The chain carries TRBV2 and TRBJ2-4; 7 nucleotides agree with TRBD2. The germline CDR1 and CDR2 sequences are SNHLY and FYNNEI. There are 11 residues in the CDR3. Unmatched junction bases numbered 5, after V lost 4 bases and J lost 14 bases.

This clonotype has a count of ten or more. The rearrangement links TRBV7-2 to TRBJ2-1; D not certain. V lost 3 bases and J 0 bases, leaving 9 bases between the germline ends. Germline V gene sequence: CDR1 SGHTA, CDR2 FQGNSA. The CDR3 length is 15 residues. CDR3 loop: CASSFEWSSYNEQFF. Written as DNA, the CDR3 is TGTGCCAGCAGCTTTGAATGGAGCTCCTACAATGAGCAGTTCTTC.

The genes are TRBV29-1 and TRBJ2-3, with D perhaps assigned TRBD1 or TRBD2 (5 bases each). The CDR3 covers 14 residues. V lost 4 bases and J lost 0, with 11 bases in between. Germline CDR1 is SQVTM and CDR2 is ANQGSEA. Here the CDR3 reads CSVAVRDSTDTQYF. DNA for the CDR3: TGCAGCGTTGCAGTCAGGGACAGCACAGATACGCAGTATTTT.

This clonotype was seen a handful of times. V gene TRBV6-1 combines with J gene TRBJ1-3; D gene ambiguous. This CDR3 contains 14 residues. The V end lost 6 bases, the J end lost 0 bases, and 9 bases lay between the germline ends. CDR1 and CDR2 from the germline V gene are MNHNS and SASEGT. CDR3 sequence (DNA): TGTGCCAGCAGAAGGGTGCCCTCTGGAAACACCATATATTTT. Protein product: CASRRVPSGNTIYF.

The rearrangement links TRBV6-2 or TRBV6-3 to TRBJ1-4; 7 positions match TRBD1. There are 12 residues in the CDR3. Looked up from germline, CDR1 is MNHEY and CDR2 is SVGEGT. V gave up 6 bases and J gave up 7 bases; unmatched junction bases: 2. The CDR3 DNA follows: TGTGCCAGCAGCGACAGGGTTGAAAAACTGTTTTTT. Protein sequence: CASSDRVEKLFF.

This clonotype was observed a handful of times. The V call is TRBV11-2, the J call TRBJ2-3; 9 bases are a match to TRBD2. J lost 5 bases, V lost 0 bases, and 9 bases had no gene match. The CDR3 length is 17 residues. Germline values: CDR1 SGHAT, CDR2 FQNNGV. The CDR3 reads CASSLDSAGGPEDTQYF. The CDR3 DNA sequence: TGTGCCAGCAGCTTAGATTCGGCGGGGGGGCCGGAAGATACGCAGTATTTT.

The table lists this clonotype with many counts. This chain uses TRBV4-2 with TRBJ1-1; TRBD1 is a possible D gene (5 bases). This CDR3 has 15 residues. The germline CDR1 and CDR2 sequences are LGHNA and YNFKEQ. V gave up 0 bases and J gave up 2 bases, with 10 bases separating them. CDR3 nucleotides: TGTGCCAGCAGCCAAGATCTGCGGGACAACACTGAAGCTTTCTTT. Its translation is CASSQDLRDNTEAFF.

This clonotype was counted a few times. The genes are TRBV5-5 and TRBJ2-6, with 8 positions matching TRBD1. V dropped 8 bases and J dropped 0; count of bases not matched to a gene: 1. CDR3 length: 14 amino acids. CDR1 is SGHKS and CDR2 is YYEKEE in the germline V gene (reference sequence). The CDR3 nucleotides are TGTGCCAGAGGGACAGGCTCTGGGGCCAACGTCCTGACTTTC. Its protein is CARGTGSGANVLTF.

The table lists this clonotype with many counts. The J gene is TRBJ2-3, the V gene TRBV6-2 or TRBV6-3; no firm D call. The germline CDR1 and CDR2 sequences are MNHEY and SVGEGT. This CDR3 region has 17 residues. The V end was cut by 0 bases, the J end by 1 base, with 14 bases between. Here the CDR3 reads CASSYSNAASGTDTQYF. In nucleotides, the CDR3 is TGTGCCAGCAGTTACTCGAACGCGGCCAGTGGCACAGATACGCAGTATTTT.

This clonotype was picked up many times. The chain combines TRBV5-5 with TRBJ2-1; D unclear. CDR3 length: 14 residues. The germline gives CDR1 SGHKS, CDR2 YYEKEE (reference sequence). The V gene lost 0 bases and the J gene lost 6 bases, with 10 bases spanning the gap. CDR3: CASSLAGSVNEQFF. The CDR3 DNA is TGTGCCAGCAGCTTGGCCGGGTCTGTCAATGAGCAGTTCTTC.

This clonotype has just a few counts. This chain connects TRBV6-1 to TRBJ1-5; 7 bases are shared with TRBD1. V lost 5 bases to trimming and J lost 4 bases; unmatched junction nucleotides: 8. CDR1 is MNHNS and CDR2 is SASEGT in the germline V gene. The CDR3 runs 15 residues. The CDR3 loop reads CASSRTGTVNQPQHF. The CDR3 coding sequence is TGTGCCAGCAGTCGCACCGGGACAGTGAATCAGCCCCAGCATTTT.

In its sample, this clonotype was seen many times. This chain links TRBV20-1 with TRBJ2-2; the D gene is possibly TRBD1 (6 bases). CDR1 DFQATT and CDR2 SNEGSKA come from the germline V gene (reference sequence). V lost 0 bases, J lost 4 bases, and 15 bases lay in between. The CDR3 has 16 amino acids. CDR3 in DNA: TGCAGTGCTAGAGAGGACAGACTTTCGGGCACCGGGGAGCTGTTTTTT. Residues: CSAREDRLSGTGELFF.

In its sample, this clonotype was seen many times. The chain couples TRBV7-2 to TRBJ2-5; possibly TRBD2 for D (7 bases). V was shortened by 1 base and J by 5 bases, with 23 bases between the two germline ends. This CDR3 is 18 amino acids long. Germline lookup yields CDR1 SGHTA and CDR2 FQGNSA. The DNA for the CDR3 is TGTGCCAGCAGCTTAGTCCTTGGGGGCGGGAGCCGTCGGGAGACCCAGTACTTC. Its protein is CASSLVLGGGSRRETQYF.

The V and J genes are TRBV28 and TRBJ2-7; 9 nucleotides agree with TRBD1. This CDR3 is built from 13 residues. With 8 bases clipped from V and 2 bases from J, the junction kept 4 bases outside the gene matches. Germline values: CDR1 MDHEN, CDR2 SYDVKM. The CDR3 reads CASYRDRAYEQYF. The CDR3 DNA reads TGTGCCAGCTACCGGGACAGGGCCTACGAGCAGTACTTC.

The table lists this clonotype with many counts. This chain connects TRBV7-9 to TRBJ1-5; D is unresolved. V was shortened by 5 bases and J by 0 bases, with 11 bases between the two germline ends. CDR1 is SEHNR, CDR2 FQNEAQ, per germline (reference sequence). This CDR3 comprises 15 residues. CDR3 coding DNA: TGTGCCAGCAGCGACGGCTCCCATAGCAATCAGCCCCAGCATTTT. Its translation is CASSDGSHSNQPQHF.

The genes are TRBV5-4 and TRBJ2-7; 7 bases are shared with TRBD2. Trimming at V came to 10 bases and at J to 4 bases, leaving 14 bases not matched to a gene. This CDR3 is 14 amino acids long. From germline, CDR1 is SGHNT and CDR2 YYREEE (reference sequence). The CDR3 DNA follows: TGTGCCTCACGGCCTGGCGGGAGTGTTTACGAGCAGTACTTC. It specifies CASRPGGSVYEQYF.

This clonotype was recorded a few times. The chain couples TRBV14 to TRBJ1-6; 9 positions match TRBD1. The CDR3 has 21 residues. Germline CDR1 reads SGHDN; CDR2 reads FVKESK. V dropped 1 base and J dropped 5; count of bases not matched to a gene: 18. Here the CDR3 reads CASSQVVWGTGIDYDNSPLHF. The CDR3 nucleotides are TGTGCCAGCAGCCAAGTCGTTTGGGGGACAGGGATCGACTATGATAATTCACCCCTCCACTTT.

This clonotype was observed at least ten times. DNA of the CDR3: TGTGCCAGCAGTTTGGACCCGGGAGAAGCTTTCTTT. Translation gives CASSLDPGEAFF. V gene TRBV27 combines with J gene TRBJ1-1; no firm D call. The CDR3 runs 12 residues. V was cut by 3 bases and J by 8 bases, with 10 bases left in between. Germline CDR1 reads MNHEY; CDR2 reads SMNVEV (reference sequence).

This clonotype occurred many times. V is TRBV6-2 or TRBV6-3 and J is TRBJ2-7; 9 bases match TRBD1. Germline CDR1 and CDR2: MNHEY and SVGEGT. The CDR3 has 12 residues. The V segment lost 6 bases and the J segment 6 bases; nucleotides outside the gene matches: 3. In DNA, the CDR3 is TGTGCCAGCAGCGGGACAGGGATCGAGCAGTACTTC. As protein: CASSGTGIEQYF.

This clonotype was seen more than once but under ten times. This chain uses TRBV6-1 with TRBJ2-1; possibly TRBD1 for D (6 bases). V lost 7 bases and J lost 4, with 17 bases in between. The V gene's germline CDR1 is MNHNS and CDR2 SASEGT. The CDR3 covers 15 residues. In DNA, the CDR3 is TGTGCCAGCACCATGGGGACACCGGAATACAATGAGCAGTTCTTC. Translating it yields CASTMGTPEYNEQFF.

This clonotype came up a few times. The rearrangement links TRBV4-1 to TRBJ1-4; TRBD1 might be the D (5 bases). Germline-derived CDR1 and CDR2 are MGHRA and YSYEKL. CDR3 size: 16 residues. V lost 2 bases to trimming and J lost 4 bases, with 14 bases between them. CDR3 nucleotide sequence: TGCGCCAGCAGCCAATCCCGAGGGGTAAATAATGAAAAACTGTTTTTT. It is translated as CASSQSRGVNNEKLFF.

This clonotype was detected ten times or more. The chain has TRBV7-2 and TRBJ2-3; D remains ambiguous. This CDR3 spans 15 amino acids. Looked up from germline, CDR1 is SGHTA and CDR2 is FQGNSA. With 1 base removed from V and 5 bases from J, the gap between germline ends came to 13 bases. Here the CDR3 reads CASSLGYRMGDTQYF. CDR3 in DNA: TGTGCCAGCAGCTTAGGGTACAGAATGGGAGATACGCAGTATTTT.

This clonotype was detected a few times. The chain joins TRBV15 to TRBJ2-7; 7 bases fit TRBD2. This CDR3 region has 12 residues. After removal of 5 bases from V and 4 bases from J, the junction contained 2 bases not matched to a gene. Germline CDR1 reads LNHNV; CDR2 reads YYDKDF (reference sequence). The CDR3 is CATSSGGYEQYF. CDR3 coding DNA: TGTGCCACCAGCTCGGGGGGATACGAGCAGTACTTC.

This clonotype was recorded a few times. This rearrangement joins TRBV10-3 to TRBJ1-5; D call uncertain. CDR1 and CDR2 (germline): ENHRY, SYGVKD. This CDR3 contains 12 residues. V was trimmed by 6 bases and J by 4 bases, leaving 7 bases between them. This CDR3 is CAISNVNQPQHF. The CDR3 bases are TGTGCCATCAGCAACGTTAATCAGCCCCAGCATTTT.